This T cell receptor (beta chain) was found in a study of blood T cell repertoires in COVID-19. For the study at large: The samples span acute and convalescent COVID-19 from the United States, Italy and Spain. From T cells, B-cell-depleted T cells, or PBMCs came the material, which was cDNA or gDNA.

The germline V gene encodes CDR1 SGHTA and CDR2 FQGTGA. This CDR3 has 14 amino acids. V was cut by 3 bases and J by 4 bases, with 9 bases left in between. Source study methods: Amplification of reference gene primers provided the estimated nucleated cell counts. The method was immunoSEQ multiplex PCR; TCRdb's version includes in-frame clones alone and lacks a portion of them. The V and J calls and clone size come from that table; D and trimming were worked out from the DNA. Counted here are around 150,000 clones, roughly four fifths occurring once; the ten biggest clones make up 11%. The TCR was taken from a human donor in a cohort sampled during active COVID-19. The sample consisted of peripheral blood. The chain carries TRBV7-3 and TRBJ2-2; the D is unclear. The CDR3 reads CASSLGVGTGELFF. In DNA, the CDR3 is TGTGCCAGCAGCTTGGGCGTCGGCACCGGGGAGCTGTTTTTT.